This T cell receptor beta chain was observed in a study of OX40 agonist ivuxolimab in advanced cancers. Germline lookup yields CDR1 SGHDT and CDR2 YYEEEE. The CDR3 length is 16 residues. The germline V and J ends were trimmed by 0 bases and 10 bases, with 22 bases remaining between them. On this clone: Its antigen is still unknown.

Sequenced by immunoSEQ multiplex PCR; TCRdb stores in-frame clones only, minus some. Of about 100,000 clones listed, over 75% are singletons. Study observations and caveats: Circulating CD4+ and CD8+ T cells showed clonal expansion by week 6 at 0.1 to 3.0 mg/kg.

People who had autoimmune disease history or systemic immunosuppression were excluded. Baseline, cycle 4 day 1, and cycle 7 day 1 were the blood sampling points. J is TRBJ1-2 and V is TRBV5-6, with D maybe TRBD1 (5 bases). Source: CD4+ or CD8+ T cells sorted from blood, taken in a trial of the OX40 agonist ivuxolimab. The sequence was obtained from an adult with an advanced solid tumor such as melanoma, head and neck, liver or kidney cancer. The CDR3 region is CASSLVTLGDRYTYTF. CDR3 coding DNA: TGTGCCAGCAGCTTGGTGACGTTAGGGGATAGATATACCTACACCTTC.